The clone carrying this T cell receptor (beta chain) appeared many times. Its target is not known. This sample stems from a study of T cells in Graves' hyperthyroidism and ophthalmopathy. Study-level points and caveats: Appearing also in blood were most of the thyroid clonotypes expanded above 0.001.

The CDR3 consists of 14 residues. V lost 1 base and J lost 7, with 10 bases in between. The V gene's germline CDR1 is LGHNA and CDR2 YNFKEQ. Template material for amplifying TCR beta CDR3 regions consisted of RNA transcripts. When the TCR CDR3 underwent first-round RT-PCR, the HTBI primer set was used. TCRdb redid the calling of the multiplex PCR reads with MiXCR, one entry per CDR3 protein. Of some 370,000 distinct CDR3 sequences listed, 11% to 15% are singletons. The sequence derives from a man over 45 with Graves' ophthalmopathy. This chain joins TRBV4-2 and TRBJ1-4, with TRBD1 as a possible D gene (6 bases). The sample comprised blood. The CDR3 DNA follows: TGTGCCAGCAGCCAAGGGTTGGGGGCTGAAAAACTGTTTTTT. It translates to CASSQGLGAEKLFF.